This entry lists 14 T cell receptor beta chains sequenced from one sample in a study of blood T cell repertoires in COVID-19. The repertoire was sequenced with immunoSEQ multiplex PCR; TCRdb's copy has only in-frame clones and lacks some. Seen here are roughly 150,000 clones, approximately 87% observed once, and the top ten hold about 6%. The source material was peripheral blood. These receptors were taken from a man older than 75 with acute or convalescent COVID-19.

The chain is built from TRBV18 and TRBJ2-5; a weak D match, TRBD1 (7 bases). The ends were cut back, 2 bases at V and 4 bases at J, with 11 bases in the middle. CDR3 size: 14 residues. Germline CDR1 reads KGHSH; CDR2 reads LQKENI. The CDR3 nucleotides are TGTGCCAGCTCACCAAGCCAGGGGGGAGAGACCCAGTACTTC. Translated: CASSPSQGGETQYF.

The chain has TRBV2 and TRBJ2-3; TRBD2 agrees at 7 bases. CDR1 is SNHLY, CDR2 FYNNEI, per germline. With 2 bases clipped from V and 2 bases from J, the junction kept 13 bases outside the gene matches. The CDR3 spans 18 residues. CDR3 bases: TGTGCCAGCAGTGAACAGGGCGGGGGAGTACTTTACACAGATACGCAGTATTTT. The encoded protein is CASSEQGGGVLYTDTQYF.

The gene calls are TRBV6-6 and TRBJ2-2; 10 nucleotides match TRBD2. CDR1 is MNHNY, CDR2 SVGAGI, per germline (reference sequence). J lost 4 bases, V lost 6 bases, and 5 bases had no gene match. The CDR3 totals 15 residues. The CDR3 here is CASRPSGGITGELFF. CDR3 DNA sequence: TGTGCCAGCAGACCTAGCGGGGGAATCACCGGGGAGCTGTTTTTT.

In its sample, this clone was seen a few times. The chain recombines TRBV10-3 with TRBJ1-2; the match to TRBD1 covers 7 bases. V lost 4 bases to trimming and J lost 4 bases; unmatched junction nucleotides: 0. CDR3 length: 12 residues. CDR1 and CDR2 (germline): ENHRY, SYGVKD. The CDR3 sequence is CAISGDSYGYTF. The CDR3 nucleotides read TGTGCCATCAGTGGGGACAGCTATGGCTACACCTTC.

This chain connects TRBV19 to TRBJ2-7, with D possibly TRBD1 on 6 matching bases. V dropped 6 bases and J dropped 2 bases, with 14 bases sitting between them. The V gene's germline CDR1 is LNHDA and CDR2 SQIVND (reference sequence). This CDR3 has 14 amino acids. CDR3 in amino acids: CASRRSWTAYEQYF. The CDR3, as DNA: TGTGCCAGTAGGAGATCTTGGACAGCCTACGAGCAGTACTTC.

J is TRBJ1-5 and V is TRBV28, with 9 bases that match TRBD1. CDR3 length equals 14 residues. V trimming: 3 bases; J trimming: 4 bases; junction bases outside the gene matches: 1. Per germline, CDR1 MDHEN and CDR2 SYDVKM. This CDR3 is CASSFDRGNQPQHF. CDR3 bases: TGTGCCAGCAGTTTTGACAGGGGGAATCAGCCCCAGCATTTT.

The chain carries TRBV18 and TRBJ2-1, with a possible D match to TRBD1 (5 bases). The CDR3 spans 16 residues. Germline assignment: CDR1 KGHSH and CDR2 LQKENI. The V end lost 6 bases, the J end lost 4 bases, and 19 bases lay between the germline ends. CDR3 sequence: CASSRQTATAYNEQFF. The CDR3 DNA reads as TGTGCCAGCTCTCGACAGACAGCGACGGCTTACAATGAGCAGTTCTTC.

The table lists this clone with a few counts. The chain recombines TRBV5-1 with TRBJ1-1; D is possibly TRBD1 (6 bases). The CDR3 runs to 16 residues. The V gene's germline CDR1 is SGHRS and CDR2 YFSETQ. Deletions cut 5 bases from V and 3 bases from J, with 20 bases between. For the CDR3, the DNA is TGCGCCAGCAGGCCGCGTGCGGGGGCAACGGACACTGAAGCTTTCTTT. Translated: CASRPRAGATDTEAFF.

The chain links TRBV28 to TRBJ2-4; the D gene is possibly TRBD1 (6 bases). The CDR3 runs to 18 residues. Germline CDR1 reads MDHEN; CDR2 reads SYDVKM. Trimming stripped 5 bases from V and 3 bases from J, with 23 bases between. The CDR3 sequence: CASSPPSSRGVDKNIQYF. The CDR3 bases are TGTGCCAGCAGTCCCCCCTCCTCCAGGGGCGTCGACAAAAACATTCAGTACTTC.

This clone appeared a single time. The genes are TRBV7-6 and TRBJ2-2; 13 nucleotides agree with TRBD2. The CDR3 is made up of 17 amino acids. Germline CDR1 reads SGHVS; CDR2 reads FNYEAQ. Trimming cost V 5 bases and J 6 bases; bases outside gene matches: 9. CDR3 protein: CASSEGLAGVVAGELFF. The CDR3 DNA is TGTGCCAGCAGCGAAGGACTAGCGGGAGTCGTGGCCGGGGAGCTGTTTTTT.

The chain recombines TRBV2 with TRBJ2-5; 11 nucleotides match TRBD2. Losses at the gene ends were 2 bases for V and 5 bases for J; bases not matched to a gene: 4. From germline, CDR1 is SNHLY and CDR2 FYNNEI. The CDR3 totals 15 residues. This CDR3 is CASSEISGRGETQYF. CDR3 bases: TGTGCCAGCAGTGAAATTAGCGGGAGGGGGGAGACCCAGTACTTC.

This chain connects TRBV5-1 to TRBJ1-4, with D hard to call. The CDR3 is 15 amino acids. The germline V gene encodes CDR1 SGHRS and CDR2 YFSETQ. Trimming took 4 bases from V and 0 from J, leaving 10 bases between them. Here the CDR3 reads CASSPVPATNEKLFF. The CDR3 DNA is TGCGCCAGCAGCCCGGTACCGGCAACTAATGAAAAACTGTTTTTT.

This chain links TRBV6-1 with TRBJ2-3, with D unclear. Germline lookup yields CDR1 MNHNS and CDR2 SASEGT. Trimming removed 2 bases at V and 1 base at J, with 4 bases between. The CDR3 spans 13 residues. The CDR3 coding sequence is TGTGCCAGCAGTGAATTAGGCACAGATACGCAGTATTTT. This translates into CASSELGTDTQYF.

The chain couples TRBV7-9 to TRBJ2-1, with D perhaps matching TRBD1 (6 bases). Trimming removed 5 bases from V and 4 bases from J, with 12 bases in between. Germline CDR1 reads SEHNR; CDR2 reads FQNEAQ (reference sequence). The CDR3 covers 14 residues. The CDR3 protein is CASSPTGLYNEQFF. In nucleotides, the CDR3 is TGTGCCAGCAGCCCTACAGGGCTGTACAATGAGCAGTTCTTC.